A single sample is the source of the 29 T cell receptor beta chains below, sequenced in a study of T cells in Graves' hyperthyroidism and ophthalmopathy. RNA transcripts gave rise to amplified TCR beta CDR3 regions. The HTBI primer set drove a first-round RT-PCR of the TCR CDR3. A single record per CDR3 protein comes from TCRdb applying MiXCR to the multiplex PCR reads. The sample lists 660,000 or so distinct CDR3 sequences, roughly 46% occurring once. The material sequenced was peripheral blood or thyroid tissue (not recorded which). Receptors originate from an adult man with Graves' disease, either hyperthyroidism or ophthalmopathy (not recorded which).

The table lists this clonotype with many counts. The V gene is TRBV7-9, the J gene TRBJ1-6; no clear D gene. CDR3 length: 15 amino acids. Trimming took 5 bases from V and 2 from J, leaving 10 bases between them. Germline loops: CDR1 SEHNR, CDR2 FQNEAQ (reference sequence). The CDR3 sequence is CASSTATTYNSPLHF. The DNA for the CDR3 is TGTGCCAGCAGCACCGCTACCACCTATAATTCACCCCTCCACTTT.

CDR3 region: CASSRGRATSYEQYF. CDR3 in DNA: TGTGCCAGCAGCCGGGGAAGGGCTACCTCCTACGAGCAGTACTTC. The chain employs TRBV10-3 and TRBJ2-7, with a possible D match to TRBD2 (5 bases). CDR1 and CDR2 (germline): ENHRY, SYGVKD. Trimming cost V 10 bases and J 0 bases, with 19 bases left between them. The CDR3 is 15 amino acids.

For this clonotype: This clone may be a read error of a much larger clone one base away. The chain couples TRBV10-3 to TRBJ1-5; D not resolved. The CDR3 spans 14 residues. V dropped 10 bases and J dropped 6 bases, with 19 bases sitting between them. The germline CDR1 and CDR2 sequences are ENHRY and SYGVKD. The CDR3 sequence: CASSKAGFSQPQHF. The CDR3 region has the DNA TGTGCCAGTAGTAAGGCAGGATTCAGTCAGCCCCAGCATTTT.

The sample holds one count of this clonotype. This chain joins TRBV29-1 and TRBJ1-4; TRBD1 aligns across 9 bases. CDR1 is SQVTM, CDR2 ANQGSEA, per germline. Trimming took 6 bases from V and 3 from J; bases not matched to a gene: 5. The CDR3 has 14 residues. DNA for the CDR3: TGCAGCGTGGGAGGACAGGGGCCTAATGAAAAACTGTTTTTT. It is translated as CSVGGQGPNEKLFF. The full variable domain, its missing parts supplied by reference TRBV29-1 and TRBJ1-4, is SAVISQKPSRDICQRGTSLTIQCQVDSQVTMMFWYRQQPGQSLTLIATANQGSEATYESGFVIDKFPISRPNLTFSTLTVSNMSPEDSSIYLCSVGGQGPNEKLFFGSGTQLSVL.

There are many counts of this clonotype. The chain combines TRBV9 with TRBJ1-6; D is unclear. V was shortened by 0 bases and J by 9 bases, with 7 bases between the two germline ends. This CDR3 comprises 13 residues. Germline V CDR1 and CDR2: SGDLS, YYNGEE. The CDR3 sequence: CASSVAGGSPLHF. The CDR3, as DNA: TGTGCCAGCAGCGTAGCGGGTGGTTCACCCCTCCACTTT.

This clonotype occurred many times. This chain connects TRBV15 to TRBJ1-5; no reliable D call. The CDR3 length is 13 residues. V lost 4 bases and J 4 bases, leaving 8 bases between the germline ends. Germline CDR1 and CDR2: LNHNV and YYDKDF (reference sequence). CDR3 DNA: TGTGCCACCAGCACTGGGAGAAATCAGCCCCAGCATTTT. This codes for CATSTGRNQPQHF.

This clonotype came up a few times. The chain joins TRBV5-1 to TRBJ2-2, with 7 nucleotides matching TRBD2. With V trimmed by 2 bases and J by 0 bases, 4 bases remained unmatched. CDR3 length: 16 residues. CDR1 is SGHRS and CDR2 is YFSETQ in the germline V gene. The DNA of the CDR3 is TGCGCCAGCAGCTTAGTAGCGGGTACGAACACCGGGGAGCTGTTTTTT. Encoded protein: CASSLVAGTNTGELFF.

The V call is TRBV14, the J call TRBJ2-7; 8 bases are a match to TRBD2. V shed 1 base and J 2 bases; nucleotides not matched to a gene: 4. Germline loops: CDR1 SGHDN, CDR2 FVKESK. CDR3 length: 15 residues. DNA for the CDR3: TGTGCCAGCAGCCAAGTTTACGGGGGGGCCTACGAGCAGTACTTC. Translated: CASSQVYGGAYEQYF.

This clonotype was found a few times. This chain joins TRBV10-3 and TRBJ1-6, with TRBD1 as a possible D gene (5 bases). The CDR3 runs to 15 residues. Deletions cut 10 bases from V and 2 bases from J, with 15 bases between. Germline assignment: CDR1 ENHRY and CDR2 SYGVKD. Here the CDR3 DNA reads TGTGCCAGCAAGCCCCAGGGCACCTATAATTCACCCCTCCACTTT. This encodes CASKPQGTYNSPLHF.

This clonotype was counted at least ten times. The chain uses TRBV24-1 and TRBJ2-7; no reliable D call. The CDR3 length is 12 residues. Trimming took 4 bases from V and 5 from J, leaving 8 bases between them. Germline V gene lookup returns CDR1 KGHDR and CDR2 SFDVKD. CDR3 sequence (DNA): TGTGCCACCAGTGACCCGAACAACGAGCAGTACTTC. Protein sequence: CATSDPNNEQYF.

This clonotype was seen once. CDR3 nucleotides: TGTGCCACCAGTGACTACACAGGGTGGGATCAGCCCCAGCATTTT. Amino acid sequence: CATSDYTGWDQPQHF. The chain uses TRBV24-1 and TRBJ1-5; a weak D match, TRBD1 (6 bases). Germline V gene lookup returns CDR1 KGHDR and CDR2 SFDVKD. The CDR3 consists of 15 residues. Trimming cost V 4 bases and J 5 bases, with 14 bases left between them.

The rearrangement joins TRBV2 to TRBJ1-6; 10 nucleotides agree with TRBD1. The CDR3 runs 16 residues. CDR1 is SNHLY and CDR2 is FYNNEI in the germline V gene. V lost 7 bases to trimming and J lost 7 bases; unmatched junction nucleotides: 10. The CDR3 region has the DNA TGTGCCAGCACCCGCCGGGACAGGGGAAGCAATTCACCCCTCCACTTT. It specifies CASTRRDRGSNSPLHF.

A few counts support this clonotype. This sequence joins TRBV6-6 and TRBJ1-2; a weak D match, TRBD1 (6 bases). The germline gives CDR1 MNHNY, CDR2 SVGAGI (reference sequence). Trimming stripped 6 bases from V and 6 bases from J, with 11 bases between. The CDR3 runs 12 residues. The CDR3 coding sequence is TGTGCCAGCAGCGGCAGGGGACATGGCTACACCTTC. Its translation is CASSGRGHGYTF.

CDR3 sequence: CASSVAGQGKKTQYF. In DNA form, the CDR3 reads TGTGCCAGCAGCGTAGCGGGACAGGGCAAGAAGACCCAGTACTTC. The rearrangement links TRBV9 to TRBJ2-5; 9 positions agree with TRBD1. CDR3 length: 15 amino acids. Germline V CDR1 and CDR2: SGDLS, YYNGEE. The ends lost 0 bases at V and 6 bases at J; junction bases unmatched: 6.

The V gene is TRBV12-3 or TRBV12-4, the J gene TRBJ2-7, with a possible D match to TRBD2 (6 bases). This CDR3 is built from 14 residues. Trimming pared 7 bases from V and 5 bases from J, leaving 18 bases between. CDR3 bases: TGTGCCAGCACCCACGTCGGAGGGTCCCACGAGCAGTACTTC. This translates into CASTHVGGSHEQYF.

Regarding this clonotype: No conserved phenylalanine or tryptophan is present at the end of the CDR3, so a read error is the likely explanation. The DNA is left out, because the CDR3 cannot be placed on it with certainty; the CDR3 is given as TCRdb lists it. The genes are TRBV29-1 and TRBJ1-3. With termini counted, the CDR3 has 9 amino acids. Germline assignment: CDR1 SQVTM and CDR2 ANQGSEA. CDR3: CSGWGGPNT.

V and J are TRBV20-1 and TRBJ1-5; D not resolved. V was trimmed by 7 bases and J by 7 bases, leaving 11 bases between them. The CDR3 spans 11 residues. Germline lookup yields CDR1 DFQATT and CDR2 SNEGSKA (reference sequence). CDR3 bases: TGCAGTGAAGAAGGAAACCAGCCCCAGCATTTT. Amino acid sequence: CSEEGNQPQHF.

The chain employs TRBV5-6 and TRBJ2-5, with TRBD2 matching over 7 bases. The germline V gene has CDR1 SGHDT and CDR2 YYEEEE. This CDR3 region has 14 residues. Losses at the gene ends were 4 bases for V and 9 bases for J; bases not matched to a gene: 12. The CDR3 reads CASSTFSGAEAQYF. The DNA for the CDR3 is TGTGCCAGCAGCACCTTCAGCGGGGCGGAGGCCCAGTACTTC.

The V and J genes are TRBV5-1 and TRBJ1-5; D might be TRBD1 (5 bases). CDR1 and CDR2 from the germline V gene are SGHRS and YFSETQ. CDR3 length: 16 residues. The V end was cut by 0 bases, the J end by 2 bases, with 12 bases between. The chain's CDR3 is CASSLDGGLGNQPQHF. CDR3 coding DNA: TGCGCCAGCAGCTTGGATGGGGGTTTGGGCAATCAGCCCCAGCATTTT.

The rearrangement links TRBV24-1 to TRBJ2-6; 10 bases align to TRBD1. With V trimmed by 10 bases and J by 1 base, 15 bases remained unmatched. CDR1 and CDR2 (germline): KGHDR, SFDVKD. The CDR3 has 19 residues. The CDR3 DNA follows: TGTGCCACTCAGGACAGGGGGACAGGGGTAGGATCTGGGGCCAACGTCCTGACTTTC. It codes for CATQDRGTGVGSGANVLTF.

This chain uses TRBV19 with TRBJ1-5, with D possibly TRBD1 on 6 matching bases. CDR3 length: 16 residues. Trimming left V 1 base short and J 1 base short, with 11 bases between. CDR1 is LNHDA, CDR2 SQIVND, per germline (reference sequence). In DNA, the CDR3 is TGTGCCAGTAGTATAGGGGCGGGGGCAAGCAATCAGCCCCAGCATTTT. Protein product: CASSIGAGASNQPQHF.

This clonotype was detected ten times or more. The chain employs TRBV7-8 and TRBJ1-5; tentative D call: TRBD1 (5 bases). The CDR3 length is 15 residues. V lost 4 bases and J 2 bases, leaving 12 bases between the germline ends. Germline CDR1 and CDR2: SGHVS and FQNEAQ. This CDR3 reads CASSSQGWGNQPQHF. The CDR3 region has the DNA TGTGCCAGCAGCTCGCAGGGATGGGGCAATCAGCCCCAGCATTTT.

This clonotype was seen at least ten times. This chain joins TRBV9 and TRBJ1-2, with D hard to call. With 0 bases removed from V and 8 bases from J, the gap between germline ends came to 11 bases. The CDR3 covers 13 residues. From germline, CDR1 is SGDLS and CDR2 YYNGEE. CDR3 nucleotide sequence: TGTGCCAGCAGCGTAGTCGCGGGTTACGGCTACACCTTC. It translates to CASSVVAGYGYTF.

Of note for this clonotype: This may be a read error, as it is one base from a much larger clone. Since the CDR3 does not end with the conserved phenylalanine or tryptophan, this likely comes from a read error. The V call is TRBV7-9, the J call TRBJ1-1; D is undetermined. This CDR3 is built from 13 residues. V lost 3 bases and J lost 4, with 9 bases in between. From germline, CDR1 is SEHNR and CDR2 FQNEAQ (reference sequence). The CDR3 sequence: CASSFVGPTEAFS. In nucleotides, the CDR3 is TGTGCCAGCAGCTTTGTAGGACCCACTGAAGCTTTCTCT.

The chain carries TRBV3-1 and TRBJ2-7, with D maybe TRBD2 (6 bases). This CDR3 has 14 amino acids. The germline CDR1 and CDR2 sequences are LGHDT and YNNKEL (reference sequence). The V gene lost 3 bases and the J gene lost 4 bases, with 13 bases spanning the gap. DNA of the CDR3: TGTGCCAGCAGCCAGGGAGGCCGTACGTACGAGCAGTACTTC. This gives the protein CASSQGGRTYEQYF.

The J gene is TRBJ1-4, the V gene TRBV2; weak D call: TRBD1 (5 bases). Germline V lookup: CDR1 SNHLY, CDR2 FYNNEI. The CDR3 totals 13 residues. V dropped 10 bases and J dropped 3 bases, with 12 bases sitting between them. CDR3 in amino acids: CATLDNPNEKLFF. CDR3 DNA: TGTGCCACACTGGACAATCCTAATGAAAAACTGTTTTTT.

This clonotype showed up many times. CDR3 coding DNA: TGTGCCAGCAGCGAACTCGGAAGCTATAATTCACCCCTCCACTTT. It is translated as CASSELGSYNSPLHF. The gene calls are TRBV7-9 and TRBJ1-6; the D is unclear. This CDR3 comprises 15 residues. Trimming removed 5 bases at V and 3 bases at J, with 11 bases between. Per germline, CDR1 SEHNR and CDR2 FQNEAQ (reference sequence).

This clonotype was counted a few times. The V gene is TRBV24-1, the J gene TRBJ1-1, with D possibly being TRBD1 (5 bases). The CDR3 is 14 residues long. CDR1 is KGHDR, CDR2 SFDVKD, per germline. Trimming shortened V by 6 bases and J by 6 bases, and 16 bases separated the two germline ends. CDR3 sequence: CATSPSWGEAEAFF. The CDR3 nucleotides are TGTGCCACCAGTCCTTCGTGGGGGGAGGCTGAAGCTTTCTTT.

The chain combines TRBV20-1 with TRBJ1-2, with 7 bases matching TRBD1. Germline V gene data show CDR1 as DFQATT and CDR2 as SNEGSKA (reference sequence). Trimming took 4 bases from V and 4 from J; bases not matched to a gene: 6. The CDR3 is 13 residues long. CDR3: CSATTQGTYGYTF. CDR3 DNA sequence: TGCAGTGCTACAACACAGGGGACCTATGGCTACACCTTC.